The TCR beta chain described here comes from a study of PD-L1 blockade in urothelial cancer. Study-wide context: Per blood sample, T cells had a median of roughly 150,000.

Time point here: pretreatment peripheral blood. Each patient contributed between 1 and 8 total time points of blood mononuclear cells, pretreatment and during treatment. Assay used: immunoSEQ multiplex PCR; TCRdb lists only in-frame clones, some missing. The sample lists about 74,000 clones, roughly 90% seen once, with around 4.8% in the top ten. The starting material was PBMCs, obtained around atezolizumab (anti-PD-L1) treatment. This clonotype originated in an older man with urothelial cancer.

The CDR3 DNA reads TGTGCCAGTAGTAGGGACATTAACACTGAAGCTTTCTTT. It encodes CASSRDINTEAFF. The V gene is TRBV19, the J gene TRBJ1-1, with D perhaps TRBD1 (6 bases). This CDR3 region has 13 residues. In germline, CDR1 is LNHDA, CDR2 SQIVND (reference sequence). V was clipped by 4 bases and J by 2 bases, with 8 bases between them.